These 13 T cell receptor beta chains were sequenced from one sample in a study of T cell repertoires in cytomegalovirus infection. TCRdb reprocessed the reads with MiXCR, giving one entry per CDR3 protein. The repertoire holds more than 95,000 distinct CDR3 sequences, with about 31% as singletons. These receptors' antigens are unknown. Sequenced material: CD8+ T cells from cultured PBMCs, taken from culture after CMV antigen stimulation. Receptor source: a human donor in good health (CMV status not recorded). Some clones in this sample may be carry-over from other donors' samples.

This clonotype has only a few counts. The chain combines TRBV6-5 with TRBJ1-5; weak D call: TRBD1 (6 bases). CDR1 is MNHEY and CDR2 is SVGAGI in the germline V gene. V was shortened by 2 bases and J by 4 bases, with 15 bases between the two germline ends. This CDR3 is 16 amino acids long. The DNA for the CDR3 is TGTGCCAGCAGTTACCTTCGGACAGCTTTTAATCAGCCCCAGCATTTT. This encodes CASSYLRTAFNQPQHF.

V gene TRBV6-2 or TRBV6-3 combines with J gene TRBJ1-2; D uncertain. CDR1 and CDR2 (germline): MNHEY, SVGEGT. V was pared by 6 bases and J by 6 bases, with 8 bases between. The CDR3 is 11 residues long. Written as DNA, the CDR3 is TGTGCCAGCAGCCACGGAAATGGCTACACCTTC. Protein sequence: CASSHGNGYTF.

By sample share, this clonotype is medium-sized. V usage is TRBV12-3 or TRBV12-4 and J usage is TRBJ1-2; D not resolved. The CDR3 contains 13 residues. Trimming removed 5 bases from V and 4 bases from J, with 11 bases in between. The CDR3: CASSHRTLYGYTF. The CDR3 region has the DNA TGTGCCAGCAGTCACCGGACGCTCTATGGCTACACCTTC.

The sample holds many counts of this clonotype. The chain is built from TRBV7-2 and TRBJ2-5; 9 bases map to TRBD1. V dropped 5 bases and J dropped 4; count of bases not matched to a gene: 2. CDR3 length: 13 residues. Germline assignment: CDR1 SGHTA and CDR2 FQGNSA. The DNA for the CDR3 is TGTGCCAGCAGCATGACAGGGGGAGAGACCCAGTACTTC. This translates into CASSMTGGETQYF.

The V and J genes are TRBV7-2 and TRBJ1-1; 7 bases line up with TRBD1. CDR3 length: 15 amino acids. The V and J ends lost 2 bases and 11 bases, in that order; junction bases with no gene match: 14. The germline V gene has CDR1 SGHTA and CDR2 FQGNSA. Written as DNA, the CDR3 is TGTGCCAGCAGCTTATTGAGGACAGGACGTAGGGTGGCTTTCTTT. It yields the protein CASSLLRTGRRVAFF.

The chain uses TRBV29-1 and TRBJ1-1; D not certain. This CDR3 has 13 residues. Per the germline V gene, CDR1 is SQVTM and CDR2 is ANQGSEA. Trimming removed 7 bases at V and 2 bases at J, with 14 bases between. Here the CDR3 reads CSADPAANTEAFF. Here the CDR3 DNA reads TGCAGCGCCGACCCGGCGGCAAACACTGAAGCTTTCTTT.

This chain connects TRBV27 to TRBJ2-3, with D unresolved. V was cut by 0 bases and J by 4 bases, with 5 bases left in between. CDR1 is MNHEY and CDR2 is SMNVEV in the germline V gene (reference sequence). The CDR3 contains 13 residues. As DNA, the CDR3 is TGTGCCAGCAGTTTATCTACGGCAGATACGCAGTATTTT. Amino acids: CASSLSTADTQYF.

The rearrangement uses TRBV2 and TRBJ1-2, with 9 positions matching TRBD1. V shed 0 bases, J shed 4 bases, and the junction held 6 bases outside the gene matches. The CDR3 sequence is 16 residues long. Germline CDR1 reads SNHLY; CDR2 reads FYNNEI. The CDR3 is CASSEAARDRAYGYTF. In DNA form, the CDR3 reads TGTGCCAGCAGTGAAGCGGCCCGGGACAGGGCCTATGGCTACACCTTC.

The chain has TRBV20-1 and TRBJ2-1; 10 bases line up with TRBD2. With V trimmed by 6 bases and J by 5 bases, 10 bases remained unmatched. In germline, CDR1 is DFQATT, CDR2 SNEGSKA (reference sequence). The CDR3 spans 15 residues. This chain's CDR3 is CSARRTSGPHNEQFF. The CDR3 DNA reads TGCAGTGCCCGCCGGACTAGCGGTCCCCACAATGAGCAGTTCTTC.

The chain carries TRBV10-3 and TRBJ2-5; 8 bases line up with TRBD2. The CDR3 is 15 amino acids. Germline V gene sequence: CDR1 ENHRY, CDR2 SYGVKD. V shed 2 bases and J 2 bases; nucleotides not matched to a gene: 4. CDR3 coding DNA: TGTGCCATCAGTGAGGGGCGGGGGGAGCAAGAGACCCAGTACTTC. This sequence encodes CAISEGRGEQETQYF.

The chain has TRBV2 and TRBJ2-5; TRBD2 agrees at 8 bases. V was pared by 10 bases and J by 4 bases, with 11 bases of the junction left unmatched. The germline V gene encodes CDR1 SNHLY and CDR2 FYNNEI. The CDR3 contains 14 residues. In DNA form, the CDR3 reads TGTGCCATTCAATTGACTAGCGAAGCAGAGACCCAGTACTTC. This translates into CAIQLTSEAETQYF.

The rearrangement joins TRBV5-6 to TRBJ1-1; the D is unclear. The germline V gene has CDR1 SGHDT and CDR2 YYEEEE. V was cut by 4 bases and J by 0 bases, with 7 bases left in between. The CDR3 covers 13 residues. The CDR3 DNA sequence: TGTGCCAGCAGCCACGGTTTGAACACTGAAGCTTTCTTT. Translating gives CASSHGLNTEAFF.

This clonotype occurred a few times. The chain is built from TRBV28 and TRBJ2-7; D uncertain. Germline values: CDR1 MDHEN, CDR2 SYDVKM. V was pared by 2 bases and J by 3 bases, with 17 bases between. CDR3 length: 16 amino acids. CDR3 sequence: CASSLPPGVLGYEQYF. The DNA for the CDR3 is TGTGCCAGCAGTTTACCCCCCGGAGTCCTGGGCTACGAGCAGTACTTC.